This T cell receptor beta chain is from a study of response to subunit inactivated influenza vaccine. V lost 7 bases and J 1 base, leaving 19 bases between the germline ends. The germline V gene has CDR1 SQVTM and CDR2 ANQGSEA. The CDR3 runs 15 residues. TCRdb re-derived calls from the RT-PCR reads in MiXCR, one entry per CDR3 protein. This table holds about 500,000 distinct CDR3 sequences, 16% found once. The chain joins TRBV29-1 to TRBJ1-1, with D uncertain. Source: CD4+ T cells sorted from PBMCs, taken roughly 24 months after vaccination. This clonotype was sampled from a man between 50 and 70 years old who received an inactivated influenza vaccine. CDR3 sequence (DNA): TGCAGCGCCCGCGGTGAACGGGCATGGAACACTGAAGCTTTCTTT. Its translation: CSARGERAWNTEAFF. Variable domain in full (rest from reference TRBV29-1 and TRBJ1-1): SAVISQKPSRDICQRGTSLTIQCQVDSQVTMMFWYRQQPGQSLTLIATANQGSEATYESGFVIDKFPISRPNLTFSTLTVSNMSPEDSSIYLCSARGERAWNTEAFFGQGTRLTVV.